This T cell receptor beta chain was profiled in a study of siplizumab effects on memory and regulatory T cells. A remark on this clone: Its matching antigen is unknown.

The germline V gene encodes CDR1 SEHNR and CDR2 FQNEAQ (reference sequence). The CDR3 spans 12 residues. V lost 5 bases and J 8 bases, leaving 9 bases between the germline ends. Whole-study findings and limits: Naive-or-memory phenotypes were unassignable for roughly 75-96% of proliferating CD4+ or CD8+ clones. Tracing alloreactive clones into unstimulated subsets worked for only a minor fraction of them. Researchers did not confirm the suppressive function of proliferating Tregs from siplizumab cultures. Contribution to the alloresponse seemed major for naive T cells, which also seemed more diverse than memory cells.

Produced via immunoSEQ multiplex PCR; TCRdb's table is partial and in-frame only. The sample yields tens of thousands of clones, 93% seen once. This TCR derives from a human donor in good health. The chain carries TRBV7-9 and TRBJ1-4; D gene unclear. The material sequenced was CD8+ T cells sorted from blood. CDR3 sequence (DNA): TGTGCCAGCAGCCCTGGGTTCGAAAAACTGTTTTTT. Protein sequence: CASSPGFEKLFF.